These 18 T cell receptor beta chains came from one sample sequenced in a study of cytomegalovirus exposure and HLA in healthy donors. With 60 Vbeta and 13 Jbeta primers, the PCR was carried out. The protocol was immunoSEQ multiplex PCR, while the TCRdb copy is restricted to in-frame clones and leaves out a portion. The data show 70,000 to 95,000 clones, with over 70% seen just once and around 0.96% held by the top ten. Sequencing was done on a sample of PBMCs. Source of these receptors: a male donor in good health and CMV-seronegative.

The chain couples TRBV7-8 to TRBJ2-1; the match to TRBD2 covers 10 bases. CDR1 and CDR2 from the germline V gene are SGHVS and FQNEAQ. The CDR3 extends over 15 amino acids. Trimming removed 5 bases from V and 4 bases from J; junction bases left unmatched: 5. The CDR3 loop reads CASSVSGGGYNEQFF. CDR3 coding DNA: TGTGCCAGCAGCGTCAGCGGGGGGGGTTACAATGAGCAGTTCTTC. The variable domain in full, with the rest retrieved from reference TRBV7-8 and TRBJ2-1, is GAGVSQSPRYKVAKRGQDVALRCDPISGHVSLFWYQQALGQGPEFLTYFQNEAQLDKSGLPSDRFFAERPEGSVSTLKIQRTQQEDSAVYLCASSVSGGGYNEQFFGPGTRLTVL.

This chain connects TRBV5-1 to TRBJ1-1, with a possible D match to TRBD1 (6 bases). The CDR3 spans 15 residues. Per the germline V gene, CDR1 is SGHRS and CDR2 is YFSETQ. V was trimmed by 0 bases and J by 2 bases, leaving 11 bases between them. The CDR3 protein is CASSLDAGDNTEAFF. The CDR3 DNA is TGCGCCAGCAGCTTGGATGCAGGGGATAACACTGAAGCTTTCTTT.

The V call is TRBV6-5, the J call TRBJ1-4; D ambiguous. Germline assignment: CDR1 MNHEY and CDR2 SVGAGI. This CDR3 has 15 residues. Trimming removed 6 bases at V and 2 bases at J, with 13 bases between. The CDR3 reads CASSRGAWTNEKLFF. The CDR3 DNA is TGTGCCAGCAGCCGCGGCGCCTGGACTAATGAAAAACTGTTTTTT.

The genes are TRBV29-1 and TRBJ2-3; the match to TRBD1 covers 8 bases. The CDR3 has 14 amino acids. Looked up from germline, CDR1 is SQVTM and CDR2 is ANQGSEA. V shed 8 bases, J shed 5 bases, and the junction held 12 bases outside the gene matches. The CDR3 loop reads CSLRRGQGGDTQYF. Written as DNA, the CDR3 is TGCAGCTTAAGAAGAGGACAGGGAGGAGATACGCAGTATTTT.

This chain joins TRBV5-6 and TRBJ2-2; 7 bases are a match to TRBD1. The CDR3 has 16 residues. The germline gives CDR1 SGHDT, CDR2 YYEEEE. The V and J ends lost 0 bases and 4 bases, in that order; junction bases with no gene match: 6. The CDR3 is CASSLVGTALTGELFF. In nucleotides, the CDR3 is TGTGCCAGCAGCTTGGTTGGGACAGCCCTCACCGGGGAGCTGTTTTTT.

V and J are TRBV6-1 and TRBJ2-7; D is uncertain. Germline V CDR1 and CDR2: MNHNS, SASEGT. The CDR3 is made up of 13 amino acids. V was cut by 2 bases and J by 2 bases, with 7 bases left in between. The CDR3 sequence is CASSEQLAYEQYF. The CDR3 coding sequence is TGTGCCAGCAGTGAACAGCTAGCCTACGAGCAGTACTTC.

A note on this clone: Mismatch with germline at one junction end may stem from a read error. The chain employs TRBV6-5 and TRBJ1-2; D is possibly TRBD1 (5 bases). Germline CDR1 MNHEY, CDR2 SVGAGI. The CDR3 runs 13 residues. The CDR3 sequence: CASRGEVNYGYPF. CDR3 nucleotides: TGTGCCAGTAGGGGTGAAGTTAACTATGGCTACCCCTTC.

The rearrangement links TRBV5-6 to TRBJ1-4, with D tentatively TRBD1 (5 bases). V dropped 6 bases and J dropped 6 bases, with 18 bases sitting between them. Germline loops: CDR1 SGHDT, CDR2 YYEEEE. The CDR3 covers 15 residues. CDR3 loop: CASIKLSRVDEKLFF. The CDR3 nucleotides are TGTGCCAGCATCAAGCTGTCCAGGGTGGATGAAAAACTGTTTTTT.

The chain recombines TRBV5-1 with TRBJ1-5; TRBD1 matches at 8 bases. Germline-derived CDR1 and CDR2 are SGHRS and YFSETQ. CDR3 length equals 15 residues. The V gene end was trimmed by 4 bases and the J gene end by 4 bases; junction bases not matched to a gene: 7. The DNA for the CDR3 is TGCGCCAGCAGCCAGGGGACAGGACAGAATCAGCCCCAGCATTTT. It translates to CASSQGTGQNQPQHF.

The rearrangement links TRBV6-6 to TRBJ1-1; D perhaps matches TRBD1 (6 bases). The V end was cut by 0 bases, the J end by 2 bases, with 13 bases between. CDR1 and CDR2 from the germline V gene are MNHNY and SVGAGI (reference sequence). CDR3 size: 16 residues. The CDR3 here is CASSYSPGTLNTEAFF. In DNA form, the CDR3 reads TGTGCCAGCAGTTACTCGCCCGGGACACTAAACACTGAAGCTTTCTTT.

This chain uses TRBV6-5 with TRBJ2-1; 12 bases agree with TRBD1. Germline CDR1 is MNHEY and CDR2 is SVGAGI. This CDR3 is built from 15 residues. V was clipped by 5 bases and J by 6 bases; unmatched bases: 5. This CDR3 reads CASSKGQGAFNEQFF. In DNA form, the CDR3 reads TGTGCCAGCAGTAAGGGACAGGGGGCGTTCAATGAGCAGTTCTTC.

Regarding this clone: A read error may produce the germline difference seen at one junction end. The same CDR3 is also encoded by other DNA sequences in this sample. The chain has TRBV27 and TRBJ2-7; 8 bases are a match to TRBD1. The germline CDR1 and CDR2 sequences are MNHEY and SMNVEV (reference sequence). The CDR3 is made up of 16 amino acids. CDR3 sequence: CASSSRIGRQGSEQYF. The DNA for the CDR3 is TGTGCTAGCAGTTCTCGGATCGGCCGACAGGGGAGCGAGCAGTACTTC.

V is TRBV27 and J is TRBJ2-3; TRBD2 matches 7 bases. CDR3 length: 16 amino acids. Per the germline V gene, CDR1 is MNHEY and CDR2 is SMNVEV (reference sequence). Trimming took 5 bases from V and 0 from J; bases not matched to a gene: 8. This CDR3 reads CASSPTSARSTDTQYF. CDR3 coding DNA: TGTGCCAGCAGTCCTACTAGCGCGAGAAGCACAGATACGCAGTATTTT.

This chain uses TRBV6-1 with TRBJ1-2, with D possibly matching TRBD1 (5 bases). V lost 6 bases and J lost 8, with 7 bases in between. CDR1 MNHNS and CDR2 SASEGT come from the germline V gene. The CDR3 contains 10 residues. The CDR3 region is CASSAGGYTF. CDR3 bases: TGTGCCAGCAGCGCAGGGGGCTACACCTTC.

Of note for this clone: The junction does not match germline at one end; this may be a read error. This chain links TRBV10-2 with TRBJ1-2; D possibly corresponds to TRBD1 (6 bases). CDR3 length equals 13 residues. CDR1 is WSHSY, CDR2 SAAADI, per germline. CDR3 protein: CASSEQGSSGYPF. In DNA, the CDR3 is TGCGCCAGCAGTGAGCAGGGGAGTTCCGGCTACCCCTTC.

The CDR3 is CASSPWTGAVSGNTIYF. CDR3 coding DNA: TGTGCCAGCAGCCCCTGGACAGGGGCTGTCTCTGGAAACACCATATATTTT. The V call is TRBV9, the J call TRBJ1-3, with TRBD1 matching over 9 bases. V trimming: 4 bases; J trimming: 0 bases; junction bases outside the gene matches: 8. CDR3 length equals 17 residues. The germline V gene has CDR1 SGDLS and CDR2 YYNGEE.

J is TRBJ1-3 and V is TRBV7-6, with 7 bases aligning to TRBD1. The CDR3 loop spans 14 amino acids. The trim removed 6 bases at V and 4 bases at J, leaving 6 bases unmatched. Germline CDR1 reads SGHVS; CDR2 reads FNYEAQ. CDR3 nucleotides: TGTGCCAGCAGGCAACCGGGACAGGGAAACACCATATATTTT. Its protein is CASRQPGQGNTIYF.

V usage is TRBV7-2 and J usage is TRBJ1-5, with 8 nucleotides matching TRBD1. This CDR3 is 15 amino acids long. Germline trimming cut 4 bases from V and 2 bases from J; bases unmatched to any gene: 4. CDR1 is SGHTA, CDR2 FQGNSA, per germline. DNA of the CDR3: TGTGCCAGCAGCTCCTCGGACAGGGGCAATCAGCCCCAGCATTTT. As protein: CASSSSDRGNQPQHF.